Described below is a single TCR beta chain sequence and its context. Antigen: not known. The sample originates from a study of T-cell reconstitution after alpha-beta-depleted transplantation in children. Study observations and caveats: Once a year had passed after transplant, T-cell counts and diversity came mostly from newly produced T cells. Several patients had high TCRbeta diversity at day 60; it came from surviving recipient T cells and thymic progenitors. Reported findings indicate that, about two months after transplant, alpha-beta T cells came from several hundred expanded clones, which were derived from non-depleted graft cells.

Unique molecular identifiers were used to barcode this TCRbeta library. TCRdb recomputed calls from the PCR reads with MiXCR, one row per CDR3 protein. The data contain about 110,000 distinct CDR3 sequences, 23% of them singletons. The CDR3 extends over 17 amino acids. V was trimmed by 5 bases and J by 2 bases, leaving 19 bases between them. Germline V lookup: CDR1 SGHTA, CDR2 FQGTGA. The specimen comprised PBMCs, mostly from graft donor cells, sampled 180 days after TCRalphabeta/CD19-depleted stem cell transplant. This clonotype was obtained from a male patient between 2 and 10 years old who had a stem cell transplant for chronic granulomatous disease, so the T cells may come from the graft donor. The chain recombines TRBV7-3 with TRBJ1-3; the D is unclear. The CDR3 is CASSPHADRLTGNTIYF. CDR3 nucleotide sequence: TGTGCCAGCAGCCCCCACGCGGATCGATTAACTGGAAACACCATATATTTT. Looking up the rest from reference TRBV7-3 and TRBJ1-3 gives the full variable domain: GAGVSQTPSNKVTEKGKYVELRCDPISGHTALYWYRQSLGQGPEFLIYFQGTGAADDSGLPNDRFFAVRPEGSVSTLKIQRTERGDSAVYLCASSPHADRLTGNTIYFGEGSWLTVV.